The rows below give T cell receptor beta chains drawn from one sample of a study of cytomegalovirus exposure and HLA in healthy donors. The protocol was immunoSEQ multiplex PCR, while the TCRdb copy is restricted to in-frame clones and leaves out a portion. The table includes approximately 150,000 clones, about 82% detected once. The sample comprised PBMCs. These receptors were collected from a male donor in good health and CMV-seronegative. Both conserved end residues are part of each CDR3. A D gene is named only where the DNA matches it firmly. Not all rows give a size; the values are once, few, many and, for expanded clones, a class.

clone_size d_call j_call v_call cdr3_nt cdr3_aa
NA TRBD2 TRBJ2-7 TRBV5-6 TGTGCCAGCAGCTCCGCCGGGACTAGTCAGGGAGACTCCCACGAGCAGTACTTC CASSSAGTSQGDSHEQYF
NA NA TRBJ1-3 TRBV7-9 TGTGCCAGCAGCTTAGGCAGTCCGTACTCTGGAAACACCATATATTTT CASSLGSPYSGNTIYF
NA TRBD2 TRBJ2-5 TRBV5-4 TGTGCCAGCAGCTTTAGTCTAGCGGGACAAGAGACCCAGTACTTC CASSFSLAGQETQYF
NA TRBD1 TRBJ2-7 TRBV2 TGTGCCAGCAGCAGGACAGGGACCTCCTACGAGCAGTACTTC CASSRTGTSYEQYF
NA NA TRBJ1-4 TRBV5-4 TGTGCCAGCAGCTCCGGGGGGGCGACTAATGAAAAACTGTTTTTT CASSSGGATNEKLFF
NA TRBD2 TRBJ2-7 TRBV28 TGTGCCAGCAGTTCTAGCGGGAGTCCCTCCTACGAGCAGTACTTC CASSSSGSPSYEQYF
NA TRBD2 TRBJ2-3 TRBV5-1 TGCGCCAGCAGCTTGGGTGGTAGCGGGAGGCCCTACACAGATACGCAGTATTTT CASSLGGSGRPYTDTQYF
NA NA TRBJ1-2 TRBV7-8 TGTGCCAGCAGGCCACAGGGTATATTGGGCTACACCTTC CASRPQGILGYTF
few NA TRBJ2-7 TRBV27 TGTGCCAGCAGGCGAGACAGGAGCTCCTACGAGCAGTACTTC CASRRDRSSYEQYF
NA TRBD2 TRBJ2-3 TRBV5-6 TGTGCCAGCAGCTCTCGCGACTTAGCGGGGGGTAGCACAGATACGCAGTATTTT CASSSRDLAGGSTDTQYF
NA TRBD2 TRBJ2-7 TRBV28 TGTGCCAGCAGTTTGGGACTAGGGAGTTGGGGGCAGTACTTC CASSLGLGSWGQYF
NA TRBD1 TRBJ2-7 TRBV9 TGTGCCAGCAGCGTAGATGGACAGGGGCGCGAGCAGTACTTC CASSVDGQGREQYF
once NA TRBJ1-2 TRBV7-9 TGTTCCAGCAGCCCCGGCCAGGGCTTGAGGAAAATCGAGGATGGCTACACCTTC CSSSPGQGLRKIEDGYTF
NA TRBD1 TRBJ1-1 TRBV9 TGTGCCAGCAGCGTAGGTACTGGGTCCGGTGGGACAGGGATATTCATGAACACTGAAGCTTTCTTT CASSVGTGSGGTGIFMNTEAFF
NA NA TRBJ2-2 TRBV28 TGTGCCAGCAGTTTTGTGGGTGCGGGACTGATGAACACCGGGGAGCTGTTTTTT CASSFVGAGLMNTGELFF
few TRBD2 TRBJ2-2 TRBV11-2 TGTGCCAGCAGCCCCGTAGGGCGGGAGACTCCGAACACCGGGGAGCTGTTTTTT CASSPVGRETPNTGELFF
NA TRBD1 TRBJ1-2 TRBV27 TGTGCCAGCAGTTTAGGCTTCAACAGGGGGCGTCACGGCTACACCTTC CASSLGFNRGRHGYTF
NA TRBD2 TRBJ2-7 TRBV7-9 TGTGCCAGCAGCCACGGACTAGCGGAGGTCGAGCAGTACTTC CASSHGLAEVEQYF
NA TRBD2 TRBJ2-1 TRBV9 TGTGCCAGCAGCCCGAGGGGGACTAGCGGGAGAAATGAGCAGTTCTTC CASSPRGTSGRNEQFF
few TRBD2 TRBJ2-1 TRBV28 TGTGCCAGCAGCCCCGCCCTAGCGGGAGCCAATGAGCAGTTCTTC CASSPALAGANEQFF
few NA TRBJ1-1 TRBV6-1 TGTGCCGTTAGATCGTTTCGGTACACTGAAGCTTTCTTT CAVRSFRYTEAFF
NA TRBD2 TRBJ2-1 TRBV14 TGTGCCAGCAGCCCTATGCGGGAGGGCCGCAATGAGCAGTTCTTC CASSPMREGRNEQFF
NA NA TRBJ2-1 TRBV25-1 TGTGCCAGCAGTGAGGGGGGCTCCTACAATGAGCAGTTCTTC CASSEGGSYNEQFF
NA NA TRBJ2-1 TRBV2 TGTGCCAGCAGTCCCCACAACAATGAGCAGTTCTTC CASSPHNNEQFF